A single sample gave rise to the 10 T cell receptor beta chains below, sequenced in a study of blood T cell repertoires in COVID-19. Profiled with immunoSEQ multiplex PCR; TCRdb holds only in-frame clones, not every one. This sample has some 14,000 clones, with 90% found just once. Sequenced input: peripheral blood. The receptors here all came from a human donor with active COVID-19. The donor label of this sample is uncertain.

The V and J genes are TRBV21-1 and TRBJ2-3; the D call TRBD1 from the table was never checked on the DNA. TRBV21-1 constitutes a pseudogene. CDR3 length: 17 amino acids. The CDR3 DNA sequence: TGTGCCAGCAGCAAAAGTCGCGGGACAGCAAGCACAGATACGCAGTATTTT. This gives the protein CASSKSRGTASTDTQYF.

This chain joins TRBV5-5 and TRBJ2-1, with 10 bases that match TRBD1. Germline V gene sequence: CDR1 SGHKS, CDR2 YYEKEE (reference sequence). V shed 5 bases and J 3 bases; nucleotides not matched to a gene: 5. The CDR3 covers 15 residues. The CDR3 nucleotides are TGTGCCAGCAGTAGAGACAGGGGGCTCTACAATGAGCAGTTCTTC. This sequence encodes CASSRDRGLYNEQFF.

This chain uses TRBV5-1 with TRBJ2-1; perhaps TRBD1 as D (5 bases). This CDR3 comprises 14 residues. Germline CDR1 and CDR2: SGHRS and YFSETQ. Trimming took 0 bases from V and 6 from J, leaving 10 bases between them. The DNA for the CDR3 is TGCGCCAGCAGCTTGGAGGGGCAGGGCAATGAGCAGTTCTTC. Residues: CASSLEGQGNEQFF. Full variable domain (remainder filled in from reference TRBV5-1 and TRBJ2-1): KAGVTQTPRYLIKTRGQQVTLSCSPISGHRSVSWYQQTPGQGLQFLFEYFSETQRNKGNFPGRFSGRQFSNSRSEMNVSTLELGDSALYLCASSLEGQGNEQFFGPGTRLTVL.

This chain uses TRBV19 with TRBJ1-1; 7 nucleotides match TRBD1. V lost 6 bases to trimming and J lost 5 bases; unmatched junction nucleotides: 12. In germline, CDR1 is LNHDA, CDR2 SQIVND (reference sequence). The CDR3 loop spans 15 amino acids. The CDR3: CASSQGGRAGTEAFF. CDR3 DNA: TGTGCCAGTAGCCAAGGGGGCAGGGCGGGGACTGAAGCTTTCTTT.

The CDR3 bases are TGTGCCAGCAATGATTCTCTCGAGCAGTACTTC. This sequence encodes CASNDSLEQYF. The rearrangement uses TRBV6-4 and TRBJ2-7, with D hard to call. CDR1 and CDR2 from the germline V gene are MRHNA and SNTAGT. This CDR3 is 11 amino acids long. Trimming removed 7 bases at V and 6 bases at J, with 10 bases between.

This clone was seen once. The chain couples TRBV28 to TRBJ2-7; TRBD1 is a possible D gene (6 bases). The V end was cut by 7 bases, the J end by 3 bases, with 16 bases between. CDR1 is MDHEN, CDR2 SYDVKM, per germline. The length of the CDR3 is 14 residues. The DNA of the CDR3 is TGTGCCAGCAAGAGGCAACAGGGTGGCTACGAGCAGTACTTC. This sequence encodes CASKRQQGGYEQYF.

The rearrangement joins TRBV7-2 to TRBJ2-3; 12 nucleotides match TRBD2. The germline V gene encodes CDR1 SGHTA and CDR2 FQGNSA. V was clipped by 1 base and J by 6 bases; unmatched bases: 2. There are 15 residues in the CDR3. The CDR3 DNA sequence: TGTGCCAGCAGCTTAGAGGGACTAGCGGGTGATACGCAGTATTTT. Translating gives CASSLEGLAGDTQYF.

The table lists this clone with a count of one. The V and J genes are TRBV27 and TRBJ1-1; D gene unclear. Trimming pared 5 bases from V and 3 bases from J, leaving 10 bases between. In germline, CDR1 is MNHEY, CDR2 SMNVEV (reference sequence). The CDR3 has 13 amino acids. The CDR3 coding sequence is TGTGCCAGCAGTAAGGTCGGGGACACTGAAGCTTTCTTT. Its protein product is CASSKVGDTEAFF.

The chain combines TRBV5-4 with TRBJ2-5; 8 positions agree with TRBD2. This CDR3 is 14 amino acids long. In germline, CDR1 is SGHNT, CDR2 YYREEE (reference sequence). The V segment lost 4 bases and the J segment 2 bases; nucleotides outside the gene matches: 4. CDR3 amino acids: CASSTGGVQETQYF. The CDR3, as DNA: TGTGCCAGCAGCACCGGGGGGGTACAAGAGACCCAGTACTTC.

In this sample, this clone turned up a few times. The chain has TRBV5-1 and TRBJ1-2, with 10 bases that match TRBD1. Germline V gives CDR1 SGHRS, CDR2 YFSETQ. The trim removed 4 bases at V and 6 bases at J, leaving 6 bases unmatched. This CDR3 region has 14 residues. CDR3: CASSVSGQGDGYTF. The CDR3 nucleotides are TGCGCCAGCAGCGTATCCGGACAGGGGGATGGCTACACCTTC. The variable domain in full, with the rest retrieved from reference TRBV5-1 and TRBJ1-2, is KAGVTQTPRYLIKTRGQQVTLSCSPISGHRSVSWYQQTPGQGLQFLFEYFSETQRNKGNFPGRFSGRQFSNSRSEMNVSTLELGDSALYLCASSVSGQGDGYTFGSGTRLTVV.